This T cell receptor beta chain was profiled in a study of T-cell reconstitution after alpha-beta-depleted transplantation in children. The authors prepared the TCRbeta library with unique molecular identifiers. MiXCR was run by TCRdb on the PCR reads, yielding one entry per CDR3 protein. The sample holds 600,000 to 800,000 distinct CDR3 sequences; around 12% are singletons and the top ten take 0.79%. This clonotype has a count of ten or more. The CDR3 has 11 amino acids. Germline CDR1 and CDR2: SQVTM and ANQGSEA. The TCR was taken from a girl aged 2 to 10 with congenital amegakaryocytic thrombocytopenia, due to receive a stem cell transplant. The chain couples TRBV29-1 to TRBJ2-3; possible D gene TRBD1, 5 bases. Sample: PBMCs, taken before TCRalphabeta/CD19-depleted stem cell transplant. CDR3 loop: CTARVADTQYF. CDR3 coding DNA: TGCACGGCCAGGGTTGCAGATACGCAGTATTTT.